The 10 T cell receptor beta chains below come from one sample, sequenced in a study of T cell responses to AZD1222 COVID-19 vaccine. Profiled with immunoSEQ multiplex PCR; TCRdb holds only in-frame clones, not every one. The top ten hold approximately 1.1% of the sample, which has around 120,000 clones, over 75% seen once. The material was peripheral blood, obtained on day 0 of AZD1222 vaccination. These receptors originate from an adult in good health.

The chain employs TRBV19 and TRBJ1-5; D is unclear. Germline assignment: CDR1 LNHDA and CDR2 SQIVND (reference sequence). V lost 3 bases and J lost 0, with 9 bases in between. The CDR3 extends over 15 amino acids. CDR3 bases: TGTGCCAGTAGTATTGGCCAGGTTAGCAATCAGCCCCAGCATTTT. Amino acids: CASSIGQVSNQPQHF.

The chain carries TRBV5-1 and TRBJ1-6, with unresolved D. Per germline, CDR1 SGHRS and CDR2 YFSETQ. This CDR3 comprises 15 residues. Trimming took 6 bases from V and 2 from J, leaving 12 bases between them. The CDR3: CASTGSSPYNSPLHF. The CDR3 DNA reads as TGCGCCAGCACCGGCAGCAGCCCCTATAATTCACCCCTCCACTTT.

The chain carries TRBV11-3 and TRBJ2-3, with a possible D match to TRBD1 (5 bases). V was pared by 5 bases and J by 8 bases, with 14 bases between. The CDR3 loop spans 13 amino acids. CDR1 and CDR2 from the germline V gene are SGHNT and YENEEA. The CDR3 sequence is CASSNTQGITQYF. In DNA, the CDR3 is TGTGCCAGCAGCAATACTCAGGGAATTACGCAGTATTTT.

J is TRBJ1-2 and V is TRBV7-9, with no clear D. V was cut by 5 bases and J by 4 bases, with 11 bases left in between. CDR1 and CDR2 from the germline V gene are SEHNR and FQNEAQ (reference sequence). This CDR3 is built from 13 residues. Here the CDR3 DNA reads TGTGCCAGCAGCCTTACAGCTATCTATGGCTACACCTTC. Translation gives CASSLTAIYGYTF.

J is TRBJ2-1 and V is TRBV4-2; 13 nucleotides agree with TRBD2. V dropped 0 bases and J dropped 10; count of bases not matched to a gene: 6. This CDR3 has 16 residues. From germline, CDR1 is LGHNA and CDR2 YNFKEQ. Here the CDR3 DNA reads TGTGCCAGCAGCCAAGAGGGGGGACTAGCGGGGCGGGAGCAGTTCTTC. The encoded protein is CASSQEGGLAGREQFF.

The V and J genes are TRBV7-9 and TRBJ1-4; D uncertain. Trimming took off 5 bases at V and 8 bases at J, with 15 bases between the two ends. Germline CDR1 reads SEHNR; CDR2 reads FQNEAQ (reference sequence). This CDR3 contains 14 residues. This chain's CDR3 is CASSPTSTGEKLFF. The CDR3 nucleotides read TGTGCCAGCAGCCCTACCTCGACCGGGGAAAAACTGTTTTTT.

This clone was counted only a few times. The chain uses TRBV5-1 and TRBJ2-2; D is uncertain. V was pared by 2 bases and J by 3 bases, with 8 bases between. CDR3 length: 14 amino acids. The germline V gene has CDR1 SGHRS and CDR2 YFSETQ. CDR3 loop: CASSFGPYTGELFF. The CDR3, as DNA: TGCGCCAGCAGCTTCGGACCCTACACCGGGGAGCTGTTTTTT.

J is TRBJ1-2 and V is TRBV19; 9 bases are shared with TRBD1. From germline, CDR1 is LNHDA and CDR2 SQIVND (reference sequence). V was pared by 5 bases and J by 3 bases, with 4 bases of the junction left unmatched. The CDR3 is made up of 14 amino acids. The CDR3 DNA follows: TGTGCCAGTAGTCAACGGACAGGGGACTATGGCTACACCTTC. This sequence encodes CASSQRTGDYGYTF.

CDR3 nucleotide sequence: TGTGCCAGCAGCTACAGGGCCGAGGGGAACACTGAAGCTTTCTTT. Translated, it gives CASSYRAEGNTEAFF. V gene TRBV7-6 combines with J gene TRBJ1-1, with D maybe TRBD1 (6 bases). From germline, CDR1 is SGHVS and CDR2 FNYEAQ. V lost 4 bases and J 1 base, leaving 13 bases between the germline ends. The CDR3 is made up of 15 amino acids.

The chain joins TRBV6-1 to TRBJ1-6; D remains ambiguous. The V end lost 7 bases, the J end lost 8 bases, and 6 bases lay between the germline ends. Per the germline V gene, CDR1 is MNHNS and CDR2 is SASEGT. This CDR3 contains 11 residues. CDR3 sequence: CASKRHSPLHF. The CDR3 nucleotides are TGTGCCAGCAAAAGGCATTCACCCCTCCACTTT.